The rows below give T cell receptor beta chains drawn from one sample of a study of CXCR3-negative and CXCR3-positive naive CD8 T cells. After re-calling the 5' RACE reads, TCRdb lists one entry per CDR3 protein, DNA absent. In all, the sample yields 100,000 to 150,000 distinct CDR3 sequences. Sequenced sample: naive CXCR3- CD8+ T cells from blood. Receptors were obtained from a human donor in good health. Some clones in this sample may be carry-over from other donors' samples. CDR3s include the opening cysteine and the closing phenylalanine or tryptophan.

J gene,V gene,CDR3 protein
TRBJ2-1,TRBV10-1,CASSDERSYNEQFF
TRBJ2-5,TRBV7-9,CASSSTIAGAQAISAQYF
TRBJ2-7,TRBV5-1,CASSLVDPYYEQYF
TRBJ2-3,TRBV7-9,CASSLPSIGLAERDTQYF
TRBJ1-2,TRBV12-3/TRBV12-4,CASSSLEIGDNYGYTF
TRBJ2-1,TRBV4-3,CASSQDWRGSSYNEQFF
TRBJ2-3,TRBV24-1,CATSETGTSGDTQYF
TRBJ2-3,TRBV11-1,CASSLAGGPADTQYF
TRBJ2-7,TRBV29-1,CSVVLGGGEQYF
TRBJ1-2,TRBV19,CASSIERRAPSYTF
TRBJ2-6,TRBV21-1,CASSLWGANVLTF
TRBJ2-7,TRBV6-5,CASSYSEGIYEQYF
TRBJ1-5,TRBV4-2,CASSQDFRQPQHF
TRBJ1-2,TRBV7-2,CASSPTGGSYGYTF
TRBJ2-1,TRBV11-2,CASSSNLQGLAGRNEQFF
TRBJ2-1,TRBV5-4,CASRAGGYNEQFF
TRBJ2-1,TRBV5-1,CASSLVAGGHEQFF
TRBJ1-1,TRBV29-1,CSALRGPVNTEAFF
TRBJ2-1,TRBV28,CASTGVAKSYNEQFF